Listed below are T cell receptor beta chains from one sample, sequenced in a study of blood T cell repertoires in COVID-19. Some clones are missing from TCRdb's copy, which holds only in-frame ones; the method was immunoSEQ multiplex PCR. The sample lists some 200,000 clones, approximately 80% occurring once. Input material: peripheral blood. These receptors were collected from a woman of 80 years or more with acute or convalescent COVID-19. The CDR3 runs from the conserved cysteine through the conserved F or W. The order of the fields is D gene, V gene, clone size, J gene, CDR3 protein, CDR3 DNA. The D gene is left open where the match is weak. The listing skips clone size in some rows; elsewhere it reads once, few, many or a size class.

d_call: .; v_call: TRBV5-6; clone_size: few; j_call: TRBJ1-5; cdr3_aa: CASSLDGRRDQPQHF; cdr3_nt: TGTGCCAGCAGCTTGGACGGCAGGCGGGATCAGCCCCAGCATTTT
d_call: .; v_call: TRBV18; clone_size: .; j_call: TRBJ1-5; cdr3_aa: CASSRASDQPQHF; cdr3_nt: TGTGCCAGCTCACGGGCCTCAGACCAGCCCCAGCATTTT
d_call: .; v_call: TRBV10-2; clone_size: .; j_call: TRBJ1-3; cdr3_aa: CASSERGGRRKSGNTIYF; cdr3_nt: TGCGCCAGCAGTGAGAGAGGCGGCAGGAGGAAATCTGGAAACACCATATATTTT
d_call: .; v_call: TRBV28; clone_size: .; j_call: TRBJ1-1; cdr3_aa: CASSLEGTEAFF; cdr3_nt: TGTGCCAGCAGTTTAGAGGGCACTGAAGCTTTCTTT
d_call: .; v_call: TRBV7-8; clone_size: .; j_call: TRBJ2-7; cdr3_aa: CASSLSTGLYEQYF; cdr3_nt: TGTGCCAGCAGCTTAAGCACTGGGCTCTACGAGCAGTACTTC
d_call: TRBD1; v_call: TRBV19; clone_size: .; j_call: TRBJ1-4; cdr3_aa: CASSAGTGDSEKLFF; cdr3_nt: TGTGCCAGTAGTGCTGGGACAGGGGATTCCGAAAAACTGTTTTTT
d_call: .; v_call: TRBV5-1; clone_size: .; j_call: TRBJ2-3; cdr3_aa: CASSLANLDTQYF; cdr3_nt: TGCGCCAGCAGCTTGGCTAATTTAGATACGCAGTATTTT
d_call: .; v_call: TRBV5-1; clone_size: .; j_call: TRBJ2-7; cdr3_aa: CASSPWRDSQAGYEQYF; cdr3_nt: TGCGCCAGCAGCCCTTGGCGGGACAGCCAAGCCGGCTACGAGCAGTACTTC
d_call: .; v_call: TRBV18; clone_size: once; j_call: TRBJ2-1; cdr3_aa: CASSPATSSYNEQFF; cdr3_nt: TGTGCCAGCTCACCAGCCACCAGCTCCTACAATGAGCAGTTCTTC
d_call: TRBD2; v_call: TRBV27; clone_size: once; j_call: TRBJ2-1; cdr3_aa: CASSPLAGGHNEQFF; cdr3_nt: TGTGCCAGCAGTCCGCTAGCGGGAGGACACAATGAGCAGTTCTTC
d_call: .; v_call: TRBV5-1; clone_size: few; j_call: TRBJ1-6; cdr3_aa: CASSLALDNSPLHF; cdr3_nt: TGCGCCAGCAGCTTGGCCCTAGATAATTCACCCCTCCACTTT
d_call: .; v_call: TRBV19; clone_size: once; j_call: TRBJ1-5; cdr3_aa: CASSIEGRENQPQHF; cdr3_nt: TGTGCCAGTAGTATAGAGGGCAGGGAAAATCAGCCCCAGCATTTT
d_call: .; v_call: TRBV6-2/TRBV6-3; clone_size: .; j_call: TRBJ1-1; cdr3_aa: CASSKRTVVNTEAFF; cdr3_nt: TGTGCCAGCAGTAAACGAACAGTTGTTAACACTGAAGCTTTCTTT
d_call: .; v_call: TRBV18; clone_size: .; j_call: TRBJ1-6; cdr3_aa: CASSPGQDNSPLHF; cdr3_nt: TGTGCCAGCTCACCCGGACAAGATAATTCACCCCTCCACTTT
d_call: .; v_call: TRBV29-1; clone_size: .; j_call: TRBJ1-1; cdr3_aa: CSVESQANTEAFF; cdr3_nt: TGCAGCGTTGAGTCTCAGGCGAACACTGAAGCTTTCTTT
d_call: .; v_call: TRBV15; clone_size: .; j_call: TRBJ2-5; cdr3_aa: CATSRDRVRSETQYF; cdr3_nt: TGTGCCACCAGCAGAGATCGGGTCCGCTCAGAGACCCAGTACTTC
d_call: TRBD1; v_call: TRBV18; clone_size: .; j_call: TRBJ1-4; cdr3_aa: CASSPPQGSNEKLFF; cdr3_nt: TGTGCCAGCTCACCACCACAGGGGAGTAATGAAAAACTGTTTTTT
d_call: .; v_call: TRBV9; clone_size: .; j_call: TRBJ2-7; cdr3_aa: CASSPRTTLSYREQYF; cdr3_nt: TGTGCCAGCAGCCCGAGGACTACATTGAGCTATCGGGAGCAGTACTTC
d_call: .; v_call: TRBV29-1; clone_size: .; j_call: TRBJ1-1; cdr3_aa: CSVAGVGTEAFF; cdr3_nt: TGCAGCGTGGCAGGGGTCGGCACTGAAGCTTTCTTT
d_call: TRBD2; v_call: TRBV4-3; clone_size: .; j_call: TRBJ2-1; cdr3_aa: CASSQEVAGAYNEQFF; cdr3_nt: TGCGCCAGCAGCCAAGAGGTAGCGGGGGCGTACAATGAGCAGTTCTTC
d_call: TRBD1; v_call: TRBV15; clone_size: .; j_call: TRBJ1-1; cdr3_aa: CATSRRDRYPFEAFF; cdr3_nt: TGTGCCACCAGCAGAAGGGACAGATATCCTTTTGAAGCTTTCTTT
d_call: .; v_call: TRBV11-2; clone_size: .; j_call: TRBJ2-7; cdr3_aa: CASSLDRYSYEQYF; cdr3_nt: TGTGCCAGCAGCTTAGACCGCTACTCCTACGAGCAGTACTTC